These T cell receptor beta chains were read from a single sample in a study of control samples from healthy donors and cancer patients. The data were produced by immunoSEQ multiplex PCR, yet TCRdb's version contains in-frame clones alone and is incomplete. The data contain about 130,000 clones, more than 90% of them singletons. The sample was blood. The receptors come from a man between 18 and 29 years old in good health. The CDR3 runs from the conserved cysteine through the conserved F or W. D genes are given only for firm matches. Size is omitted from some rows. Given values are once, few, many or a class for expanded clones.

d_call j_call v_call clone_size cdr3_aa cdr3_nt
TRBD1 TRBJ2-3 TRBV5-1 . CASSLLGQLTDTQYF TGCGCCAGCAGCTTGTTGGGACAGCTCACAGATACGCAGTATTTT
. TRBJ1-2 TRBV6-5 . CASSYLSANYGYTF TGTGCCAGCAGTTACTTGTCAGCTAACTATGGCTACACCTTC
. TRBJ1-1 TRBV11-2 . CASSLMTFPEAFF TGTGCCAGCAGCTTGATGACCTTCCCTGAAGCTTTCTTT
. TRBJ1-2 TRBV6-5 . CASSSISWDPYGYTF TGTGCCAGCAGCTCCATATCCTGGGATCCCTATGGCTACACCTTC
. TRBJ2-7 TRBV5-4 once CASSPKGDRYYEQYF TGTGCCAGCAGCCCGAAGGGAGACAGATACTACGAGCAGTACTTC
. TRBJ1-2 TRBV7-2 . CASRSTRDTYGYTF TGTGCCAGCAGATCTACGCGGGACACCTATGGCTACACCTTC
. TRBJ2-5 TRBV4-1 once CASSQEMGPGETQYF TGCGCCAGCAGCCAAGAGATGGGGCCGGGTGAGACCCAGTACTTC
. TRBJ2-1 TRBV19 . CASRPTGNEQFF TGTGCCAGTAGACCCACAGGGAATGAGCAGTTCTTC
. TRBJ1-5 TRBV25-1 . CASSEFGSYQPQHF TGTGCCAGCAGTGAGTTCGGCAGCTATCAGCCCCAGCATTTT
. TRBJ1-5 TRBV10-2 . CASSERASNQPQHF TGCGCCAGCAGTGAGAGGGCAAGCAATCAGCCCCAGCATTTT
. TRBJ2-7 TRBV7-2 . CASSLSLQQYF TGTGCCAGCAGCTTGAGTTTGCAGCAGTACTTC
. TRBJ2-1 TRBV6-6 . CASSPTTYSSYNEQFF TGTGCCAGCAGTCCGACGACCTATAGCTCCTACAATGAGCAGTTCTTC
TRBD1 TRBJ1-4 TRBV27 . CASSLQTGSGKLFF TGTGCCAGCAGTTTACAGACAGGGAGTGGAAAACTGTTTTTT
. TRBJ1-5 TRBV19 once CASSIRWDQPQHF TGTGCCAGTAGTATTCGCTGGGATCAGCCCCAGCATTTT
TRBD1 TRBJ2-6 TRBV9 . CASSAVTGAGANVLTF TGTGCCAGCAGCGCCGTGACAGGGGCTGGGGCCAACGTCCTGACTTTC
TRBD1 TRBJ2-7 TRBV19 once CASSTQHRQGAYEQYF TGTGCCAGTAGTACGCAACACAGACAGGGGGCCTACGAGCAGTACTTC
TRBD1 TRBJ1-1 TRBV11-2 . CASSSRQGSTEAFF TGTGCCAGCAGCTCCCGACAGGGAAGCACTGAAGCTTTCTTT
. TRBJ1-1 TRBV2 . CASSEANRVSNTEAFF TGTGCCAGCAGTGAAGCCAATCGGGTGTCGAACACTGAAGCTTTCTTT
TRBD1 TRBJ1-6 TRBV10-3 . CATSGTANSPLHF TGTGCCACATCCGGGACAGCAAATTCACCCCTCCACTTT
. TRBJ1-1 TRBV6-5 . CASGYQGWDTEAFF TGTGCCAGCGGGTACCAGGGATGGGACACTGAAGCTTTCTTT
TRBD1 TRBJ2-1 TRBV29-1 once CSVDKGQGGPSYNEQFF TGCAGCGTTGATAAGGGACAGGGGGGGCCCTCCTACAATGAGCAGTTCTTC
. TRBJ2-2 TRBV10-3 . CAISDVNTDTGELFF TGTGCCATCAGTGACGTAAACACGGACACCGGGGAGCTGTTTTTT
. TRBJ1-2 TRBV5-6 . CASSFPGTRIYGYTF TGTGCCAGCAGCTTCCCCGGGACAAGGATTTATGGCTACACCTTC
TRBD2 TRBJ2-1 TRBV14 . CASSLTGTSGLRSYNEQFF TGTGCCAGCAGCCTAACCGGGACTAGCGGATTGCGCTCCTACAATGAGCAGTTCTTC
. TRBJ1-1 TRBV6-2/TRBV6-3 . CASSYKENTEAFF TGTGCCAGCAGTTACAAAGAGAACACTGAAGCTTTCTTT
TRBD1 TRBJ1-4 TRBV2 once CASTGQGNEKLFF TGTGCCAGCACAGGACAGGGGAATGAAAAACTGTTTTTT
TRBD2 TRBJ2-3 TRBV6-6 . CASSPPLGRGRSSTDTQYF TGTGCCAGCAGTCCACCCCTAGGGCGGGGGAGGTCTAGCACAGATACGCAGTATTTT
. TRBJ1-5 TRBV7-9 . CASSLGGGRNQPQHF TGTGCCAGCAGCTTAGGGGGGGGCAGGAATCAGCCCCAGCATTTT
. TRBJ2-5 TRBV21-1 . CASSKETGQETQYF TGTGCCAGCAGCAAAGAGACAGGGCAAGAGACCCAGTACTTC
. TRBJ2-5 TRBV19 . CASSIGGPGQETQYF TGTGCCAGTAGTATAGGTGGGCCCGGTCAAGAGACCCAGTACTTC
. TRBJ2-7 TRBV15 . CATSRDPTYEQYF TGTGCCACCAGCAGAGATCCCACCTACGAGCAGTACTTC
TRBD1 TRBJ2-2 TRBV19 . CASTRPVGTGLSAGELFF TGTGCCAGTACCCGCCCGGTAGGGACAGGGCTTAGCGCCGGGGAGCTGTTTTTT
. TRBJ2-7 TRBV9 . CASSASLLADEQYF TGTGCCAGCAGCGCCTCCCTACTAGCCGACGAGCAGTACTTC
. TRBJ1-3 TRBV19 . CASSFLSSGNTIYF TGTGCCAGTAGCTTTTTGAGCTCTGGAAACACCATATATTTT
. TRBJ1-5 TRBV4-1 . CASSQDSLKYQPQHF TGCGCCAGCAGCCAAGATAGTCTCAAATATCAGCCCCAGCATTTT
. TRBJ1-2 TRBV28 once CASGIEGYGYTF TGTGCCAGCGGTATAGAGGGCTATGGCTACACCTTC
. TRBJ1-1 TRBV4-1 . CASSQGLGDTEAFF TGCGCCAGCAGCCAAGGCCTGGGGGACACTGAAGCTTTCTTT
. TRBJ1-6 TRBV5-1 . CASSLELVESPLHF TGCGCCAGCAGCTTGGAGTTGGTAGAGTCACCCCTCCACTTT
. TRBJ2-3 TRBV6-5 once CASTGGPGTDTQYF TGTGCCAGCACTGGGGGGCCGGGCACAGATACGCAGTATTTT
. TRBJ1-2 TRBV29-1 . CSVGGGAEGYTF TGCAGCGTTGGCGGGGGCGCGGAAGGCTACACCTTC
. TRBJ1-2 TRBV2 . CASSGYDPYGYTF TGTGCCAGCAGTGGGTACGATCCCTATGGCTACACCTTC
. TRBJ2-1 TRBV4-1 . CASSRGGGNTYNEQFF TGCGCCAGCAGCCGAGGAGGGGGCAATACCTACAATGAGCAGTTCTTC
. TRBJ1-2 TRBV27 . CASSLGGKVFPYTF TGTGCCAGCAGTTTGGGAGGAAAGGTTTTCCCATACACCTTC
TRBD1 TRBJ1-6 TRBV7-9 . CASSRMGTGENSPLHF TGTGCCAGCAGCCGAATGGGGACAGGGGAGAATTCACCCCTCCACTTT
. TRBJ2-5 TRBV4-2 . CASSRLVVEEETQYF TGTGCCAGCAGCCGTTTGGTTGTAGAGGAAGAGACCCAGTACTTC
. TRBJ1-2 TRBV9 . CASSPESSNYGYTF TGTGCCAGCAGCCCAGAGTCTTCGAACTATGGCTACACCTTC
TRBD1 TRBJ1-2 TRBV2 . CASTSFGTGYGYTF TGTGCCAGCACCTCCTTCGGGACAGGGTATGGCTACACCTTC
. TRBJ1-3 TRBV25-1 . CASSELLGNTIYF TGTGCCAGCAGTGAATTGTTGGGAAACACCATATATTTT
TRBD1 TRBJ1-1 TRBV5-1 . CASRRQGNTEAFF TGCGCCAGCAGAAGACAGGGGAACACTGAAGCTTTCTTT
. TRBJ2-7 TRBV13 . CASSLGLGNEQYF TGTGCCAGCAGCTTAGGCCTTGGCAACGAGCAGTACTTC